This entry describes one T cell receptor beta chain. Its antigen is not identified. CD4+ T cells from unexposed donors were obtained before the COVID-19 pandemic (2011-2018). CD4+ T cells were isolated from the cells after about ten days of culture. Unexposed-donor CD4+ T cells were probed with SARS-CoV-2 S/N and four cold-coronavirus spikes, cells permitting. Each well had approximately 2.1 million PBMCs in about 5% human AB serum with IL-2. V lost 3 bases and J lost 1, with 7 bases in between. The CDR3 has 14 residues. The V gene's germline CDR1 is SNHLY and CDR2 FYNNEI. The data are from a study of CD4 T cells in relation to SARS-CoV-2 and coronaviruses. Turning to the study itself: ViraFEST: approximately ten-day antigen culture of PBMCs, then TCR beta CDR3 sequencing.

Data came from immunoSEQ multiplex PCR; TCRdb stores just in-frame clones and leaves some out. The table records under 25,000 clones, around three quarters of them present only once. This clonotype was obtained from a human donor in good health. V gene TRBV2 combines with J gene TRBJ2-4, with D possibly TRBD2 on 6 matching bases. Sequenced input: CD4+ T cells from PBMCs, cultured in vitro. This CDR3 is CASSDGRAKNIQYF. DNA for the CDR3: TGTGCCAGCAGTGATGGGAGGGCCAAAAACATTCAGTACTTC.